The next 18 T cell receptor beta chains were all read from a single sample in a study of blood T cells in healthy people across ages. It was with a sample-barcoded 5' primer and a J-beta primer mix that a second PCR of roughly 7 to 12 cycles was run. Each CDR3 protein gets one entry after TCRdb re-called the 5' RACE reads with MiXCR. Among around 650,000 distinct CDR3 sequences, roughly 32% were seen once, and the ten largest hold less than 20%. The sequenced material came from blood. The source of these receptors is a woman over 75 in good health.

This clonotype was detected a few times. The chain is built from TRBV5-1 and TRBJ2-2, with D uncertain. Deletions cut 1 base from V and 4 bases from J, with 5 bases between. CDR3 length: 13 residues. CDR1 is SGHRS, CDR2 YFSETQ, per germline. The CDR3 region has the DNA TGCGCCAGCAGCTTGTCAGGCACCGGGGAGCTGTTTTTT. Its protein product is CASSLSGTGELFF.

With respect to this clonotype: With a much larger clone just one base away, this may be a read error. The V gene is TRBV11-2, the J gene TRBJ2-7; D is unresolved. V lost 0 bases and J 7 bases, leaving 13 bases between the germline ends. This CDR3 spans 14 amino acids. CDR1 is SGHAT, CDR2 FQNNGV, per germline. The CDR3 DNA reads as TGTGCCAGCAGCTTAGATCCTCCGACATTTGAGCAGTACTTC. Protein product: CASSLDPPTFEQYF.

This chain links TRBV6-2 or TRBV6-3 with TRBJ1-5, with no clear D. V was trimmed by 10 bases and J by 2 bases, leaving 12 bases between them. CDR1 and CDR2 (germline): MNHEY, SVGEGT. This CDR3 is 13 amino acids long. The DNA for the CDR3 is TGTGCCACTACGTGGGCAGGCAATCAGCCCCAGCATTTT. It translates to CATTWAGNQPQHF.

The chain employs TRBV5-5 and TRBJ2-1; D remains ambiguous. The CDR3 totals 12 residues. Germline V gene sequence: CDR1 SGHKS, CDR2 YYEKEE (reference sequence). V dropped 7 bases and J dropped 5 bases, with 10 bases sitting between them. CDR3: CASGLQDNEQFF. In DNA, the CDR3 is TGTGCCAGCGGCCTACAAGACAATGAGCAGTTCTTC.

The gene calls are TRBV9 and TRBJ1-2; D is uncertain. CDR3 length: 16 amino acids. V was trimmed by 0 bases and J by 0 bases, leaving 12 bases between them. The V gene's germline CDR1 is SGDLS and CDR2 YYNGEE. The CDR3 here is CASSVGLTGPNYGYTF. The CDR3 nucleotides read TGTGCCAGCAGCGTAGGGTTAACTGGGCCTAACTATGGCTACACCTTC.

In its sample, this clonotype was seen many times. The rearrangement joins TRBV6-1 to TRBJ2-7; 7 bases agree with TRBD1. The CDR3 has 15 amino acids. Unmatched junction bases numbered 6, after V lost 4 bases and J lost 0 bases. In germline, CDR1 is MNHNS, CDR2 SASEGT. CDR3 loop: CASSAGTDSSYEQYF. The CDR3 DNA is TGTGCCAGCAGTGCCGGGACAGACAGCTCCTACGAGCAGTACTTC.

There are a few counts of this clonotype. V gene TRBV5-1 combines with J gene TRBJ1-2, with TRBD1 matching 7 bases. Trimming at V came to 0 bases and at J to 5 bases, leaving 7 bases not matched to a gene. Looked up from germline, CDR1 is SGHRS and CDR2 is YFSETQ. The CDR3 spans 15 residues. CDR3 in DNA: TGCGCCAGCAGCTTGGACGGACAGGCGCGTTATGGCTACACCTTC. Residues: CASSLDGQARYGYTF.

In this sample, this clonotype turned up a few times. The chain recombines TRBV5-1 with TRBJ1-5, with TRBD1 identical over 10 bases. CDR1 and CDR2 from the germline V gene are SGHRS and YFSETQ. The CDR3 is 15 residues long. With V trimmed by 3 bases and J by 11 bases, 11 bases remained unmatched. For the CDR3, the DNA is TGCGCCAGCAGCTCCGGGACAGGGGAGTTCGGAGCCCAGCATTTT. Encoded protein: CASSSGTGEFGAQHF.

The genes are TRBV4-1 and TRBJ2-1, with TRBD2 as a possible D gene (5 bases). The germline CDR1 and CDR2 sequences are MGHRA and YSYEKL. V was shortened by 3 bases and J by 6 bases, with 9 bases between the two germline ends. The CDR3 has 13 residues. The DNA of the CDR3 is TGCGCCAGCAGCCACCCGGGGTTCAATGAGCAGTTCTTC. Translating gives CASSHPGFNEQFF.

With regard to this clonotype: Given a much more abundant clone one base away, this may be a read error. This rearrangement joins TRBV29-1 to TRBJ2-5; TRBD2 matches 8 bases. The germline gives CDR1 SQVTM, CDR2 ANQGSEA. Trimming removed 6 bases from V and 11 bases from J; junction bases left unmatched: 14. The length of the CDR3 is 13 residues. The CDR3 sequence is CSVREALERGQYF. Here the CDR3 DNA reads TGCAGCGTGCGGGAGGCTCTCGAACGTGGGCAGTACTTC. Full variable domain (rest looked up from reference TRBV29-1 and TRBJ2-5): SAVISQKPSRDICQRGTSLTIQCQVDSQVTMMFWYRQQPGQSLTLIATANQGSEATYESGFVIDKFPISRPNLTFSTLTVSNMSPEDSSIYLCSVREALERGQYFGPGTRLLVL.

Only a few counts were recorded for this clonotype. A single base separates this from a much larger clone, so it may be a read error. The chain recombines TRBV5-1 with TRBJ2-5; 11 bases fit TRBD1. Germline assignment: CDR1 SGHRS and CDR2 YFSETQ. The trim removed 1 base at V and 11 bases at J, leaving 13 bases unmatched. The CDR3 length is 16 residues. The CDR3 sequence is CASSLLGQGVGNEQYF. Written as DNA, the CDR3 is TGCGCCAGCAGCTTGTTGGGACAGGGGGTTGGAAATGAGCAGTACTTC.

The chain joins TRBV27 to TRBJ2-3; 12 bases align to TRBD1. There are 18 residues in the CDR3. Trimming cost V 0 bases and J 6 bases; bases outside gene matches: 10. CDR1 is MNHEY, CDR2 SMNVEV, per germline (reference sequence). This chain's CDR3 is CASSLSRPGQGARDTQYF. CDR3 nucleotides: TGTGCCAGCAGTTTATCGAGGCCGGGACAGGGGGCAAGGGATACGCAGTATTTT.

The chain combines TRBV27 with TRBJ2-3, with D unclear. Looked up from germline, CDR1 is MNHEY and CDR2 is SMNVEV (reference sequence). The V gene lost 6 bases and the J gene lost 3 bases, with 16 bases spanning the gap. The CDR3 is 15 amino acids. The CDR3 sequence is CASSCLPLGTDTQYF. The CDR3 DNA reads as TGTGCCAGCAGCTGTTTGCCCCTCGGTACAGATACGCAGTATTTT.

In its sample, this clonotype was seen many times. The chain couples TRBV12-3 or TRBV12-4 to TRBJ1-2; D is unclear. The CDR3 is made up of 13 amino acids. The V gene lost 1 base and the J gene lost 13 bases, with 16 bases spanning the gap. The CDR3 sequence is CASSLERNLPPTF. The CDR3 DNA follows: TGTGCCAGCAGTTTAGAACGGAACCTACCACCCACCTTC.

The chain is built from TRBV4-2 and TRBJ1-1; D call uncertain. The germline CDR1 and CDR2 sequences are LGHNA and YNFKEQ. CDR3 length: 15 amino acids. Between the trimmed V and J ends, which lost 1 base and 3 bases, there was a span of 12 bases. CDR3 region: CASSQVRVRDTEAFF. The CDR3 bases are TGTGCCAGCAGCCAAGTTCGGGTAAGGGACACTGAAGCTTTCTTT.

This clonotype was seen ten or more times. The chain uses TRBV27 and TRBJ2-4, with 9 bases matching TRBD1. The CDR3 spans 20 residues. CDR1 is MNHEY, CDR2 SMNVEV, per germline (reference sequence). V trimming: 2 bases; J trimming: 5 bases; junction bases outside the gene matches: 19. This CDR3 reads CASSLRSGQGIRPRENIQYF. The DNA for the CDR3 is TGTGCCAGCAGTTTAAGGTCGGGACAGGGAATTCGGCCGCGGGAAAACATTCAGTACTTC.

This sequence joins TRBV6-1 and TRBJ2-1, with D possibly TRBD2 on 6 matching bases. CDR1 is MNHNS, CDR2 SASEGT, per germline. The CDR3 is 15 amino acids. V dropped 6 bases and J dropped 5 bases, with 17 bases sitting between them. CDR3 nucleotides: TGTGCCAGCAGGAAGACGATCGGGAGCAACAATGAGCAGTTCTTC. It yields the protein CASRKTIGSNNEQFF.

This clonotype was observed a handful of times. A much larger clone is a single base away; this may be a read error. The CDR3 protein is CASSQAGQERIYGQYF. The CDR3 bases are TGCGCCAGCAGCCAAGCGGGACAGGAGAGGATTTACGGGCAGTACTTC. The chain employs TRBV4-3 and TRBJ2-7; 8 bases agree with TRBD1. The CDR3 spans 16 residues. Germline assignment: CDR1 LGHNA and CDR2 YSLEER.